These 17 T cell receptor beta chains were sequenced from one sample in a study of shared clonotypes between healthy human individuals. TCRdb keeps only in-frame clones here, not all; method: immunoSEQ multiplex PCR. This sample has 400,000 to 600,000 clones, with about 96% found just once. Sequencing was carried out using naive CD4+ T cells sorted from blood. This sample's subset: CD45RA+ positively selected. The receptors originated from a woman aged 25 to 39 in good health.

The CDR3, as DNA: TGCAGCGTTGAAGATCTTCCAGGAGTAGGCGAGCAGTACTTC. Residues: CSVEDLPGVGEQYF. This chain joins TRBV29-1 and TRBJ2-7; D not resolved. The CDR3 sequence is 14 residues long. Trimming took off 0 bases at V and 6 bases at J, with 15 bases between the two ends. CDR1 is SQVTM and CDR2 is ANQGSEA in the germline V gene.

V and J are TRBV5-1 and TRBJ2-2, with TRBD2 identical over 9 bases. The CDR3 sequence is 17 residues long. V was clipped by 4 bases and J by 0 bases; unmatched bases: 7. Per germline, CDR1 SGHRS and CDR2 YFSETQ. CDR3 amino acids: CASSPGLARPNTGELFF. The CDR3 nucleotides read TGCGCCAGCAGCCCTGGACTAGCGAGACCGAACACCGGGGAGCTGTTTTTT.

This chain uses TRBV7-9 with TRBJ2-5, with TRBD1 matching over 8 bases. V was pared by 4 bases and J by 3 bases, with 4 bases of the junction left unmatched. The CDR3 loop spans 14 amino acids. The germline gives CDR1 SEHNR, CDR2 FQNEAQ (reference sequence). This CDR3 reads CASSSKTGEETQYF. CDR3 DNA sequence: TGTGCCAGCAGCTCTAAGACAGGGGAAGAGACCCAGTACTTC.

The chain links TRBV27 to TRBJ2-1; perhaps D is TRBD1 or TRBD2 (5 bases each). Germline values: CDR1 MNHEY, CDR2 SMNVEV (reference sequence). The CDR3 length is 17 residues. With 3 bases removed from V and 0 bases from J, the gap between germline ends came to 15 bases. This CDR3 reads CASSFAWGGLSYNEQFF. CDR3 DNA: TGTGCCAGCAGTTTCGCCTGGGGCGGACTCTCCTACAATGAGCAGTTCTTC.

The gene calls are TRBV28 and TRBJ1-1; no clear D. CDR1 and CDR2 (germline): MDHEN, SYDVKM. V lost 2 bases and J 0 bases, leaving 4 bases between the germline ends. This CDR3 is built from 13 residues. CDR3 sequence (DNA): TGTGCCAGCAGTTTAAGTTTGAACACTGAAGCTTTCTTT. Translated: CASSLSLNTEAFF.

This clone was recorded only once. The V gene is TRBV14, the J gene TRBJ2-1; D unclear. The CDR3 has 15 residues. Looked up from germline, CDR1 is SGHDN and CDR2 is FVKESK. The ends were cut back, 2 bases at V and 1 base at J, with 9 bases in the middle. CDR3 DNA sequence: TGTGCCAGCAGCCAATCAAGGCGTTCCTACAATGAGCAGTTCTTC. Translation gives CASSQSRRSYNEQFF.

The chain employs TRBV13 and TRBJ2-1; the match to TRBD2 covers 10 bases. Germline V CDR1 and CDR2: PRHDT, FYEKMQ (reference sequence). With 0 bases clipped from V and 7 bases from J, the junction kept 9 bases outside the gene matches. The CDR3 runs to 17 residues. The CDR3 here is CASSLGRLAGVENEQFF. The CDR3 nucleotides read TGTGCCAGCAGCTTAGGCCGGCTAGCGGGAGTCGAGAATGAGCAGTTCTTC. The whole variable domain, filled in from reference TRBV13 and TRBJ2-1, reads AAGVIQSPRHLIKEKRETATLKCYPIPRHDTVYWYQQGPGQDPQFLISFYEKMQSDKGSIPDRFSAQQFSDYHSELNMSSLELGDSALYFCASSLGRLAGVENEQFFGPGTRLTVL.

The chain recombines TRBV29-1 with TRBJ2-7, with 7 bases identical to TRBD2. CDR1 is SQVTM, CDR2 ANQGSEA, per germline. This CDR3 is 14 amino acids long. Losses at the gene ends were 7 bases for V and 5 bases for J; bases not matched to a gene: 14. CDR3 in amino acids: CSAEAGGGGNEQYF. The CDR3 DNA sequence: TGCAGCGCCGAGGCTGGCGGGGGTGGGAACGAGCAGTACTTC.

This clone occurred once. The CDR3 loop reads CASSPTWPGTIYF. CDR3 in DNA: TGTGCCAGCAGTCCCACGTGGCCTGGTACCATATATTTT. The V gene is TRBV28, the J gene TRBJ1-3, with unresolved D. The CDR3 sequence is 13 residues long. CDR1 MDHEN and CDR2 SYDVKM come from the germline V gene. V was trimmed by 5 bases and J by 10 bases, leaving 15 bases between them.

CDR3 sequence reads: CASKQGENRYEQYF. CDR3 DNA sequence: TGTGCCAGCAAACAGGGGGAGAATCGCTACGAGCAGTACTTC. The V gene is TRBV2, the J gene TRBJ2-7, with 8 bases aligning to TRBD1. V gave up 7 bases and J gave up 3 bases; unmatched junction bases: 8. There are 14 residues in the CDR3. Germline V lookup: CDR1 SNHLY, CDR2 FYNNEI.

The chain has TRBV2 and TRBJ1-1; TRBD1 aligns across 8 bases. Germline trimming cut 6 bases from V and 1 base from J; bases unmatched to any gene: 1. The germline V gene has CDR1 SNHLY and CDR2 FYNNEI. The length of the CDR3 is 13 residues. DNA for the CDR3: TGTGCCAGCAGAGGACAGGGGAACACTGAAGCTTTCTTT. This translates into CASRGQGNTEAFF.

The rearrangement joins TRBV10-2 to TRBJ2-7, with D tentatively TRBD2 (7 bases). V was shortened by 10 bases and J by 3 bases, with 22 bases between the two germline ends. This CDR3 is built from 15 residues. Germline V gene sequence: CDR1 WSHSY, CDR2 SAAADI. CDR3: CAISEGGTEFYEQYF. In DNA form, the CDR3 reads TGCGCCATTTCAGAGGGGGGGACCGAGTTCTACGAGCAGTACTTC.

This sequence joins TRBV20-1 and TRBJ2-5; D call uncertain. The CDR3 has 11 residues. The germline CDR1 and CDR2 sequences are DFQATT and SNEGSKA (reference sequence). V dropped 5 bases and J dropped 3 bases, with 7 bases sitting between them. The CDR3 sequence: CSAFVEETQYF. CDR3 coding DNA: TGCAGTGCTTTTGTGGAAGAGACCCAGTACTTC.

This chain connects TRBV5-1 to TRBJ2-2, with TRBD1 matching over 10 bases. The germline CDR1 and CDR2 sequences are SGHRS and YFSETQ. The CDR3 length is 15 residues. The V segment lost 5 bases and the J segment 3 bases; nucleotides outside the gene matches: 4. The CDR3 region has the DNA TGCGCCAGCAGGTCCGGGACAGGGGACACCGGGGAGCTGTTTTTT. It translates to CASRSGTGDTGELFF.

J is TRBJ1-1 and V is TRBV14, with TRBD1 matching 7 bases. The CDR3 is made up of 14 amino acids. The V gene end was trimmed by 5 bases and the J gene end by 0 bases; junction bases not matched to a gene: 3. Germline V lookup: CDR1 SGHDN, CDR2 FVKESK. Here the CDR3 reads CASSGGQLNTEAFF. The CDR3 nucleotides are TGTGCCAGCAGCGGGGGACAGCTGAACACTGAAGCTTTCTTT.

This clone was observed a single time. The CDR3 DNA follows: TGTGCCAGCAGCTTGGTAGCGGGACTTTTTAGCTCCTACGAGCAGTACTTC. Its translation is CASSLVAGLFSSYEQYF. The chain has TRBV5-4 and TRBJ2-7; 8 bases line up with TRBD2. The CDR3 is 17 amino acids. Germline V gene sequence: CDR1 SGHNT, CDR2 YYREEE (reference sequence). V lost 0 bases to trimming and J lost 0 bases; unmatched junction nucleotides: 8.

CDR3 sequence (DNA): TGTGCCAGCGGTTACAATAGGGACCAGTACTTC. Translating gives CASGYNRDQYF. This chain links TRBV28 with TRBJ2-7; D tentatively reads TRBD1 or TRBD2 (5 bases each). Germline V gives CDR1 MDHEN, CDR2 SYDVKM. The CDR3 runs 11 residues. The V and J ends lost 8 bases and 10 bases respectively, with 15 bases between them.